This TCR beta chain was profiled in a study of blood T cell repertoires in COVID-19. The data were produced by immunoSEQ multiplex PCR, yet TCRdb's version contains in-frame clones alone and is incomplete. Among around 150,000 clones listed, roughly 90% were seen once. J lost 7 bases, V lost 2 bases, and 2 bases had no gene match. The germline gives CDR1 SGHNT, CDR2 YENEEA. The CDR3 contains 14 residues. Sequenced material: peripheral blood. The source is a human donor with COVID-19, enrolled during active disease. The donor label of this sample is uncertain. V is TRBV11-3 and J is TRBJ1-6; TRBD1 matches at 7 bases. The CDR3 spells CASSLQDRNSPLHF. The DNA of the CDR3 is TGTGCCAGCAGCTTACAGGACAGGAATTCACCCCTCCACTTT.